A single sample gave rise to the 5 T cell receptor beta chains below, sequenced in a study of T cell responses to AZD1222 COVID-19 vaccine (dated by TCRdb to the early 2020s). This specimen's time point label, per the study, means: about 28 days (+/-7) after the second vaccine dose. Preparation of the library involved the immunoSEQ multiplex PCR assay. TCRdb holds this immuneACCESS table with in-frame rearrangements only. Some clones are missing; in checked studies, unresolved V genes explain under half, and the rest has no known cause. The sample has around 15,000 clones on record, about three quarters of them singletons. The ten largest clonotypes hold over 12% of the sample. Sequenced material: peripheral blood, taken 28 days after the second AZD1222 dose. These receptors all stem from an adult who received the AZD1222 COVID-19 vaccine.

The rearrangement joins TRBV2 to TRBJ2-5; unclear D gene. The V gene lost 1 base and the J gene lost 6 bases, with 0 bases spanning the gap. Looked up from germline, CDR1 is SNHLY and CDR2 is FYNNEI. The CDR3 runs to 10 residues. CDR3 residues: CASSEETQYF. The CDR3 DNA reads as TGTGCCAGCAGTGAAGAGACCCAGTACTTC.

V and J are TRBV6-5 and TRBJ2-6; either TRBD1 or TRBD2 may supply D (5 bases each). V was pared by 2 bases and J by 4 bases, with 9 bases between. CDR3 length: 15 residues. CDR1 and CDR2 (germline): MNHEY, SVGAGI. The CDR3: CASSYGGEGANVLTF. The CDR3 coding sequence is TGTGCCAGCAGTTACGGGGGAGAAGGGGCCAACGTCCTGACTTTC.

This clone was detected only once. This rearrangement joins TRBV27 to TRBJ2-5; D possibly corresponds to TRBD2 (5 bases). This CDR3 is built from 14 residues. CDR1 and CDR2 from the germline V gene are MNHEY and SMNVEV (reference sequence). Trimming removed 7 bases at V and 5 bases at J, with 17 bases between. The CDR3 reads CASKDSGYWETQYF. For the CDR3, the DNA is TGTGCCAGCAAGGACTCGGGTTACTGGGAGACCCAGTACTTC.

The V gene is TRBV7-8, the J gene TRBJ1-1, with D hard to call. Per germline, CDR1 SGHVS and CDR2 FQNEAQ. V lost 2 bases to trimming and J lost 1 base, with 11 bases between them. The CDR3 is 15 amino acids. The CDR3 sequence is CASSLRTGANTEAFF. The CDR3 nucleotides are TGTGCCAGCAGCTTAAGGACCGGAGCGAACACTGAAGCTTTCTTT.

The gene calls are TRBV3-1 (or the pseudogene TRBV3-2) and TRBJ2-1; 7 nucleotides line up with TRBD2. CDR1 is LGHDT, CDR2 YNNKEL, per germline (reference sequence). The CDR3 is made up of 16 amino acids. Germline trimming cut 4 bases from V and 3 bases from J; bases unmatched to any gene: 9. CDR3 in amino acids: CASSRREGRSYNEQFF. The CDR3 DNA sequence: TGTGCCAGCAGCCGAAGGGAGGGCCGAAGCTACAATGAGCAGTTCTTC.